This T cell receptor (beta chain) was identified in a study of T-cell reconstitution after alpha-beta-depleted transplantation in children. The CDR3 sequence is 12 residues long. Trimming stripped 3 bases from V and 5 bases from J, with 8 bases between. Germline loops: CDR1 SGDLS, CDR2 YYNGEE. Preparation of the TCRbeta library involved a method that used unique molecular identifiers. TCRdb processed the PCR reads anew with MiXCR; each CDR3 protein has one entry. The sample holds approximately 490,000 distinct CDR3 sequences, around 12% seen once. The gene calls are TRBV9 and TRBJ2-5; D gene unclear. This sample comprised PBMCs from the stem cell graft donor, obtained from the stem cell graft. This clonotype originated in a human donor who donated a stem cell graft to a child with combined immunodeficiency. The CDR3: CASSGVVETQYF. CDR3 in DNA: TGTGCCAGCAGCGGGGTCGTGGAGACCCAGTACTTC.